A single sample gave rise to the 24 T cell receptor beta chains below, sequenced in a study of Graves' ophthalmopathy and Graves' hyperthyroidism. Researchers took RNA transcripts and amplified TCR beta CDR3 regions from them. RT-PCR in the first round used HTBI primers; a second-round multiplex PCR followed. TCRdb re-derived calls from the multiplex PCR reads in MiXCR, one entry per CDR3 protein. This table has 500,000 to 800,000 distinct CDR3 sequences, roughly two fifths appearing once. Sequencing input: peripheral blood. Source of these receptors: an adult man with Graves' ophthalmopathy.

The sample holds many counts of this clonotype. The rearrangement joins TRBV7-9 to TRBJ1-1, with unresolved D. The CDR3 extends over 12 amino acids. The V gene's germline CDR1 is SEHNR and CDR2 FQNEAQ (reference sequence). V lost 2 bases to trimming and J lost 2 bases, with 3 bases between them. CDR3 in amino acids: CASSLINTEAFF. The CDR3 DNA reads as TGTGCCAGCAGCTTAATAAACACTGAAGCTTTCTTT.

This clonotype was observed many times. This chain connects TRBV7-6 to TRBJ2-7; D is uncertain. There are 12 residues in the CDR3. Trimming cost V 5 bases and J 6 bases, with 11 bases left between them. Germline assignment: CDR1 SGHVS and CDR2 FNYEAQ. The CDR3 is CASSQGRGEQYF. The CDR3 region has the DNA TGTGCCAGCAGCCAAGGTCGCGGCGAGCAGTACTTC.

This clonotype was counted between two and nine times. The rearrangement uses TRBV7-8 and TRBJ1-1; D is possibly TRBD1 (5 bases). The CDR3 is 20 amino acids. The V gene's germline CDR1 is SGHVS and CDR2 FQNEAQ. The V gene lost 4 bases and the J gene lost 0 bases, with 27 bases spanning the gap. CDR3 region: CASSSGLSGTEVGLNTEAFF. The CDR3 nucleotides are TGTGCCAGCAGCTCCGGATTGTCAGGGACGGAGGTGGGTTTGAACACTGAAGCTTTCTTT.

CDR3 DNA sequence: TGTGCCAGCAGTTTATCGGCAACCGCGGGTGGCTACACCTTC. As protein: CASSLSATAGGYTF. The chain links TRBV12-3 or TRBV12-4 to TRBJ1-2; no definite D call. The CDR3 loop spans 14 amino acids. V shed 2 bases and J shed 7 bases, with 14 bases lying between them.

The V gene is TRBV25-1, the J gene TRBJ1-2, with TRBD1 identical over 12 bases. V trimming: 8 bases; J trimming: 4 bases; junction bases outside the gene matches: 5. This CDR3 is built from 14 residues. In germline, CDR1 is MGHDK, CDR2 SYGVNS. DNA for the CDR3: TGTGCCAGCCCCGGGACAGGGGGCGGCTATGGCTACACCTTC. Residues: CASPGTGGGYGYTF.

This clonotype showed up just a few times. V and J are TRBV19 and TRBJ1-1, with D maybe TRBD1 (6 bases). This CDR3 is built from 15 residues. V was pared by 4 bases and J by 5 bases, with 17 bases between. CDR1 is LNHDA, CDR2 SQIVND, per germline (reference sequence). The CDR3 sequence is CASSNIAGAKTEAFF. The CDR3 region has the DNA TGTGCCAGTAGTAACATAGCGGGGGCGAAGACTGAAGCTTTCTTT.

The V call is TRBV10-3, the J call TRBJ2-5; D perhaps matches TRBD1 (6 bases). CDR1 is ENHRY, CDR2 SYGVKD, per germline. Trimming left V 10 bases short and J 2 bases short, with 20 bases between. The CDR3 length is 15 residues. In nucleotides, the CDR3 is TGTGCCAGTAAAGAAGACAGGCTATGGCAAGAGACCCAGTACTTC. Translated, it gives CASKEDRLWQETQYF.

The sample holds many counts of this clonotype. The rearrangement links TRBV19 to TRBJ1-5; D might be TRBD1 (5 bases). The V gene's germline CDR1 is LNHDA and CDR2 SQIVND (reference sequence). V dropped 3 bases and J dropped 2 bases, with 11 bases sitting between them. The CDR3 sequence is 15 residues long. CDR3 region: CASSMGGLGNQPQHF. As DNA, the CDR3 is TGTGCCAGTAGTATGGGGGGTTTGGGCAATCAGCCCCAGCATTTT.

The table lists this clonotype with many counts. The chain recombines TRBV19 with TRBJ1-1; maybe TRBD1 (5 bases). Germline V lookup: CDR1 LNHDA, CDR2 SQIVND (reference sequence). V gave up 3 bases and J gave up 3 bases, with 11 bases separating them. The CDR3 consists of 14 residues. The CDR3: CASSIGGHHTEAFF. The CDR3 nucleotides are TGTGCCAGTAGTATTGGTGGACACCACACTGAAGCTTTCTTT.

Worth noting for this clonotype: Since no conserved phenylalanine or tryptophan closes the CDR3, a read error is the likely cause. V usage is TRBV19 and J usage is TRBJ1-1; D gene uncertain. Trimming left V 5 bases short and J 6 bases short, with 16 bases between. This CDR3 comprises 14 residues. Germline values: CDR1 LNHDA, CDR2 SQIVND (reference sequence). The CDR3: CASSPRYVSAEAFL. CDR3 DNA sequence: TGTGCCAGTAGTCCCCGTTATGTTTCTGCTGAAGCTTTCCTT.

This chain links TRBV7-9 with TRBJ2-7; a possible D gene is TRBD1 (6 bases). The V and J ends lost 5 bases and 6 bases respectively, with 14 bases between them. The CDR3 consists of 13 residues. Germline-derived CDR1 and CDR2 are SEHNR and FQNEAQ (reference sequence). The chain's CDR3 is CASSINRVAEQYF. DNA for the CDR3: TGTGCCAGCAGCATAAACAGGGTCGCCGAGCAGTACTTC.

The chain recombines TRBV2 with TRBJ1-4; 10 nucleotides match TRBD1. V shed 6 bases and J 7 bases; nucleotides not matched to a gene: 8. The CDR3 has 15 amino acids. The germline gives CDR1 SNHLY, CDR2 FYNNEI. This CDR3 reads CASSAGQGHVEKLFF. The CDR3 nucleotides are TGTGCCAGCAGCGCGGGACAGGGGCATGTTGAAAAACTGTTTTTT. Supplemented by reference TRBV2 and TRBJ1-4, the full variable domain reads EPEVTQTPSHQVTQMGQEVILRCVPISNHLYFYWYRQILGQKVEFLVSFYNNEISEKSEIFDDQFSVERPDGSNFTLKIRSTKLEDSAMYFCASSAGQGHVEKLFFGSGTQLSVL.

The CDR3 is CASSQAGKGGREKLFF. The CDR3 bases are TGTGCCAGCAGCCAAGCGGGGAAAGGGGGTCGGGAAAAACTGTTTTTT. The chain couples TRBV7-9 to TRBJ1-4; D perhaps matches TRBD1 (6 bases). Per the germline V gene, CDR1 is SEHNR and CDR2 is FQNEAQ (reference sequence). The CDR3 runs to 16 residues. V was trimmed by 5 bases and J by 8 bases, leaving 21 bases between them.

This clonotype was seen repeatedly, ten times or more. V usage is TRBV7-9 and J usage is TRBJ2-6; D gene uncertain. The CDR3 runs to 12 residues. CDR1 is SEHNR and CDR2 is FQNEAQ in the germline V gene (reference sequence). Trimming removed 7 bases from V and 7 bases from J, with 8 bases in between. CDR3 DNA sequence: TGTGCCAGCACCTCCCCAGCCAACGTCCTGACTTTC. Translation gives CASTSPANVLTF.

The V gene is TRBV3-1, the J gene TRBJ2-7; a weak D match, TRBD2 (5 bases). This CDR3 has 15 residues. Germline V CDR1 and CDR2: LGHDT, YNNKEL (reference sequence). The V and J ends lost 5 bases and 2 bases respectively, with 16 bases between them. As DNA, the CDR3 is TGTGCCAGCAGCACTTCAGCGGTTCCCCCCTACGAGCAGTACTTC. It specifies CASSTSAVPPYEQYF.

This clonotype was seen many times. The chain carries TRBV20-1 and TRBJ1-1, with 7 bases lining up with TRBD1. This CDR3 contains 15 residues. J was trimmed by 10 bases and V by 3 bases; bases with no gene match: 17. The V gene's germline CDR1 is DFQATT and CDR2 SNEGSKA (reference sequence). Here the CDR3 DNA reads TGCAGTGCTAGGGATGACAGGGAGACGACCCAGAGAGCTTTCTTT. Translated: CSARDDRETTQRAFF.

Many counts were recorded for this clonotype. V gene TRBV15 combines with J gene TRBJ2-7; unclear D gene. Germline assignment: CDR1 LNHNV and CDR2 YYDKDF (reference sequence). This CDR3 spans 13 amino acids. Trimming left V 0 bases short and J 2 bases short, with 5 bases between. CDR3 sequence reads: CATSRDVPYEQYF. The CDR3 coding sequence is TGTGCCACCAGCAGAGATGTCCCCTACGAGCAGTACTTC.

This clonotype was observed at least ten times. This chain links TRBV9 with TRBJ1-2; 9 nucleotides agree with TRBD1. The CDR3 is 15 residues long. The germline V gene encodes CDR1 SGDLS and CDR2 YYNGEE. The junction had 9 bases not matched to a gene; V was cut back by 1 base and J by 8 bases. The DNA for the CDR3 is TGTGCCAGCAGCGTATCCTGGGACAGGGTCTACGGCTACACCTTC. Its protein is CASSVSWDRVYGYTF.

This clonotype was seen ten or more times. V and J are TRBV29-1 and TRBJ2-5; D not resolved. The germline gives CDR1 SQVTM, CDR2 ANQGSEA. This CDR3 has 13 residues. The V gene lost 2 bases and the J gene lost 5 bases, with 12 bases spanning the gap. DNA for the CDR3: TGCAGCGTTGAATATGCCCTCCGGGAGACCCAGTACTTC. Its protein is CSVEYALRETQYF. The full variable domain, completed using reference TRBV29-1 and TRBJ2-5, is SAVISQKPSRDICQRGTSLTIQCQVDSQVTMMFWYRQQPGQSLTLIATANQGSEATYESGFVIDKFPISRPNLTFSTLTVSNMSPEDSSIYLCSVEYALRETQYFGPGTRLLVL.

This clonotype was counted at least ten times. The chain has TRBV11-2 and TRBJ2-3; D may be TRBD1 or TRBD2 (5 bases each). This CDR3 has 15 amino acids. V was trimmed by 1 base and J by 6 bases, leaving 14 bases between them. Germline V gives CDR1 SGHAT, CDR2 FQNNGV. CDR3 coding DNA: TGTGCCAGCAGCTTAGCCCCCGGGACCTGGGATACGCAGTATTTT. Its translation: CASSLAPGTWDTQYF.

CDR3 DNA: TGTGCCACCGAAATCCCCCCGGAGGAAGATACGCAGTATTTT. Its protein is CATEIPPEEDTQYF. The chain carries TRBV24-1 and TRBJ2-3, with D perhaps matching TRBD2 (5 bases). Looked up from germline, CDR1 is KGHDR and CDR2 is SFDVKD. V lost 9 bases to trimming and J lost 5 bases, with 17 bases between them. The CDR3 covers 14 residues.

This clonotype was seen a few times. CDR3 protein: CASSLTLSGANTGELFF. CDR3 coding DNA: TGTGCCAGCAGCTTAACCCTTAGCGGAGCGAACACCGGGGAGCTGTTTTTT. The V call is TRBV7-6, the J call TRBJ2-2, with D perhaps TRBD2 (6 bases). Deletions cut 2 bases from V and 0 bases from J, with 13 bases between. CDR3 size: 17 residues. The germline V gene encodes CDR1 SGHVS and CDR2 FNYEAQ. Combining the CDR3 with reference TRBV7-6 and TRBJ2-2 gives the whole variable domain GAGVSQSPRYKVTKRGQDVALRCDPISGHVSLYWYRQALGQGPEFLTYFNYEAQQDKSGLPNDRFSAERPEGSISTLTIQRTEQRDSAMYRCASSLTLSGANTGELFFGEGSRLTVL.

A note on this clonotype: This may be a read error, as it is one base from a much larger clone. This rearrangement joins TRBV2 to TRBJ2-5; 7 bases map to TRBD1. Losses at the gene ends were 6 bases for V and 7 bases for J; bases not matched to a gene: 8. This CDR3 is 13 amino acids long. From germline, CDR1 is SNHLY and CDR2 FYNNEI. The CDR3 reads CASRRGQTRTQYF. The CDR3 DNA is TGTGCCAGCAGAAGGGGACAGACGAGGACCCAGTACTTC. Full variable domain (missing parts from reference TRBV2 and TRBJ2-5): EPEVTQTPSHQVTQMGQEVILRCVPISNHLYFYWYRQILGQKVEFLVSFYNNEISEKSEIFDDQFSVERPDGSNFTLKIRSTKLEDSAMYFCASRRGQTRTQYFGPGTRLLVL.

J is TRBJ2-7 and V is TRBV7-9; 8 positions match TRBD1. Germline CDR1 is SEHNR and CDR2 is FQNEAQ (reference sequence). Trimming at V came to 5 bases and at J to 3 bases, leaving 6 bases not matched to a gene. This CDR3 has 14 amino acids. CDR3 nucleotides: TGTGCCAGCAGCCAAAACAGGGGGGACTACGAGCAGTACTTC. Its protein product is CASSQNRGDYEQYF.